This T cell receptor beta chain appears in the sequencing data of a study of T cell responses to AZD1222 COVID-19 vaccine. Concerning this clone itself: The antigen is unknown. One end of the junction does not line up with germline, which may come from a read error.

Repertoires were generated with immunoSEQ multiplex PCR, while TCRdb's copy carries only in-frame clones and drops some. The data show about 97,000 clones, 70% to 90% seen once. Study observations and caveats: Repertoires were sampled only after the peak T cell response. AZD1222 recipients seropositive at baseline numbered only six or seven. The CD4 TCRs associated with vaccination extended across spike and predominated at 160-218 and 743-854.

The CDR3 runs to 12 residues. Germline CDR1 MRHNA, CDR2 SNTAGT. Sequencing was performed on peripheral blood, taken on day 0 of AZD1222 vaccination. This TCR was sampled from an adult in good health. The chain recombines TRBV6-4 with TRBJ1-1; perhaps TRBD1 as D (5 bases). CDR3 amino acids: CASSDPWGSPHF. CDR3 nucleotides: TGTGCCAGCAGTGATCCTTGGGGCAGCCCGCACTTT.